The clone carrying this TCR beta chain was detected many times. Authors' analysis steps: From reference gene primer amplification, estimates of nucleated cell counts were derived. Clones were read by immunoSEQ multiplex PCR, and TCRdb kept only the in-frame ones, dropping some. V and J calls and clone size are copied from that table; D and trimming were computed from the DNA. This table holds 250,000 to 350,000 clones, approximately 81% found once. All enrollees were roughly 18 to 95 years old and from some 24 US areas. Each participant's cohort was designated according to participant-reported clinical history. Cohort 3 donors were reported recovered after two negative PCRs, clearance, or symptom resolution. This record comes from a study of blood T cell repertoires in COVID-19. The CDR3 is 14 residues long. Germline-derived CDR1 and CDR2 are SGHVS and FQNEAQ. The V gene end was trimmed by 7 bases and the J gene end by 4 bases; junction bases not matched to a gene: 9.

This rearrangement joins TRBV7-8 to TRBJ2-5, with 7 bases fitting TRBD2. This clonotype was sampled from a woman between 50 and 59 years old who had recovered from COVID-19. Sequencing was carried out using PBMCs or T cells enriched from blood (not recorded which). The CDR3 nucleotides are TGTGCCAGCAAGCTACGTGCGGGAGTAGAGACCCAGTACTTC. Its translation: CASKLRAGVETQYF.